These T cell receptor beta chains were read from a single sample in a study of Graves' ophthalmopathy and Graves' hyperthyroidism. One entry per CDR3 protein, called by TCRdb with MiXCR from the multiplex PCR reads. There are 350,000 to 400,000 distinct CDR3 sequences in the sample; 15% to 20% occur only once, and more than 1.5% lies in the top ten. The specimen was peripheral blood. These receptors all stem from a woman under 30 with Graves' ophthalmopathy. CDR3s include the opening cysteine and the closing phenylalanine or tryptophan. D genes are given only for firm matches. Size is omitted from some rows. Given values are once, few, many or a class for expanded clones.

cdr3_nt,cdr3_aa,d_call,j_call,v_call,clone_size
TGTGCCATCAGTGAAAATAGCGGGGGGGCCGGAGAGACCCAGTACTTC,CAISENSGGAGETQYF,TRBD2,TRBJ2-5,TRBV10-3,many
TGTGCCACCAGCAAAACAGGGCTCTCCTACGAGCAGTACTTC,CATSKTGLSYEQYF,NA,TRBJ2-7,TRBV15,NA
TGTGCCTGGAGTGTAGCGGGTTGGGAGACCCAGTACTTC,CAWSVAGWETQYF,NA,TRBJ2-5,TRBV30,many
TGTGCCACGGCCCAAACTAGCGGGAGAGGGGCCGGGGAGCTGTTTTTT,CATAQTSGRGAGELFF,TRBD2,TRBJ2-2,TRBV10-3,few
TGTGCCAGCAGTGTCCAAGAGACCCAGTACTTC,CASSVQETQYF,NA,TRBJ2-5,TRBV6-2/TRBV6-3,many
TGTGCCAGCAGCCAAGCTGACAGGGAGTACTATGGCTACACCTTC,CASSQADREYYGYTF,TRBD1,TRBJ1-2,TRBV3-1,many
TGTGCCAGCGGGACAGAAAATTCACCCCTCCACTTT,CASGTENSPLHF,TRBD1,TRBJ1-6,TRBV2,many
TGCAGTGCGGCCCGACGAGGCCGGCCCCAGCATTTT,CSAARRGRPQHF,NA,TRBJ1-5,TRBV20-1,many
TGCGCCAGCAGCCAAGATCCGCTAGCGGATACCTACGAGCAGTACTTC,CASSQDPLADTYEQYF,TRBD2,TRBJ2-7,TRBV4-1,many
TGTGCCAGCTTAAGACTAGCGGGCAACTACGAGCAGTACTTC,CASLRLAGNYEQYF,TRBD2,TRBJ2-7,TRBV6-5,many
TGTGCCATCAGTTCCCGTCGAGGAGAGGGTGGACAGCCCCAGCATTTT,CAISSRRGEGGQPQHF,NA,TRBJ1-5,TRBV10-3,many
TGTGCCAGCAGCACAGGGGGGAATCAGCCCCAGCATTTT,CASSTGGNQPQHF,TRBD1,TRBJ1-5,TRBV28,many
TGTGCCAGCAGGAAACCGACAGGTTCTTCACCCCTCCACTTT,CASRKPTGSSPLHF,NA,TRBJ1-6,TRBV2,many
TGTGCCAGCAGTCAACAGGGGGATCAGCCCCAGCATTTT,CASSQQGDQPQHF,TRBD1,TRBJ1-5,TRBV6-2/TRBV6-3,many
TGTGCCAGCAGCCTTACGGGGGCGATGAACACTGAAGCTTTCTTT,CASSLTGAMNTEAFF,NA,TRBJ1-1,TRBV6-1,many
TGTGCCAGCAGCTCCCTCGGGGGGGCGCCTGAAGCTTTCTTT,CASSSLGGAPEAFF,NA,TRBJ1-1,TRBV7-9,many
TGTGCCTGGAGTGTACTTAAGTTCTATGGCTACACCTTC,CAWSVLKFYGYTF,NA,TRBJ1-2,TRBV30,NA